The text below deals with one T cell receptor beta chain. Its antigen is still unknown. All the people who gave samples were healthy bone marrow donors. This record comes from a study of cytomegalovirus exposure and HLA in healthy donors. Study-level points and caveats: Certain sequence variants were highly shared and formed a cluster, and this cluster was likely a sequencing artifact. Donors were assumed by presence/absence analyses to have roughly uniform sequencing depth.

CDR3 size: 15 residues. The germline V and J ends were trimmed by 0 bases and 7 bases, with 13 bases remaining between them. Per the germline V gene, CDR1 is MGHRA and CDR2 is YSYEKL. Primers included in the PCR were 60 Vbeta and 13 Jbeta primers. The repertoire was sequenced with immunoSEQ multiplex PCR; TCRdb's copy has only in-frame clones and lacks some. The sample yields under 200,000 clones, approximately 81% seen once. The TCR originated in a man between 18 and 29 years old in good health and CMV-seronegative. The source material was PBMCs. The chain recombines TRBV4-1 with TRBJ1-3; TRBD1 might be the D (5 bases). CDR3 DNA sequence: TGCGCCAGCAGCCAAGATCGCAGGGCCGGGAACACCATATATTTT. Translated, it gives CASSQDRRAGNTIYF.